The entry below describes one T cell receptor beta chain. The record originates from a study of blood T cell repertoires in COVID-19. From germline, CDR1 is MNHEY and CDR2 SMNVEV (reference sequence). The CDR3 consists of 15 residues. J lost 4 bases, V lost 4 bases, and 6 bases had no gene match. Source study methods: Researchers report that nucleated cell counts were estimated from reference gene primer amplification. The data were produced by immunoSEQ multiplex PCR, yet TCRdb's version contains in-frame clones alone and is incomplete. V, J and clone size were drawn from that table, and D and trimming were deduced from the DNA. Counted here are under 250,000 clones, 87% occurring once; the ten biggest clones make up 2.5% to 3%.

The chain carries TRBV27 and TRBJ2-7; 11 nucleotides align to TRBD1. This TCR came from a woman aged 25 to 45 with acute COVID-19. Material: PBMCs or T cells enriched from blood (not recorded which). DNA of the CDR3: TGTGCCAGCAGTTCTCCCGGACAGGGGGCTTACGAGCAGTACTTC. It is translated as CASSSPGQGAYEQYF.